The clone carrying this T cell receptor beta chain was counted at least ten times. A J-beta primer mix and a sample-barcoded 5' primer were used in a second PCR of about 6 to 12 cycles. TCRdb re-derived calls from the 5' RACE reads in MiXCR, one entry per CDR3 protein. The sample records roughly 700,000 distinct CDR3 sequences, roughly 30% being singletons. Germline assignment: CDR1 ENHRY and CDR2 SYGVKD. The V end lost 0 bases, the J end lost 0 bases, and 8 bases lay between the germline ends. This CDR3 is built from 15 residues. This entry is derived from a study of blood T cells in healthy people across ages.

Sequenced input: blood. This sequence was found in a woman of 80 years or more in good health. The chain combines TRBV10-3 with TRBJ1-1, with a possible D match to TRBD1 (6 bases). CDR3 sequence (DNA): TGTGCCATCAGTGAGTCCAGGGACATGAACACTGAAGCTTTCTTT. This encodes CAISESRDMNTEAFF.